This T cell receptor (beta chain) was observed in a study of T cell responses to AZD1222 COVID-19 vaccine. Clones were read by immunoSEQ multiplex PCR, and TCRdb kept only the in-frame ones, dropping some. The data show approximately 220,000 clones, around 93% seen once. CDR1 and CDR2 (germline): MNHNS, SASEGT. Trimming took off 2 bases at V and 2 bases at J, with 10 bases between the two ends. The CDR3 sequence is 14 residues long. The rearrangement uses TRBV6-1 and TRBJ2-7; D might be TRBD1 (5 bases). The sample was peripheral blood, taken on day 0 of MenACWY control vaccination. The sequence was collected from an adult in good health. CDR3 coding DNA: TGTGCCAGCAGTGAAAGGGGCAGGACCTACGAGCAGTACTTC. This codes for CASSERGRTYEQYF.